The 16 T cell receptor beta chains listed next were all sequenced from one sample in a study of cytomegalovirus exposure and HLA in healthy donors. In the PCR, 60 Vbeta and 13 Jbeta primers were used. Sequencing was performed with immunoSEQ multiplex PCR; in TCRdb, only in-frame clones are kept and a portion is missing. This sample has about 160,000 clones, with over 70% found just once. Sequencing input: PBMCs. The receptors derive from a woman aged 30 to 39 in good health and CMV-seronegative.

V gene TRBV11-3 combines with J gene TRBJ2-5; 12 bases agree with TRBD2. Per the germline V gene, CDR1 is SGHNT and CDR2 is YENEEA. The CDR3 runs 18 residues. V dropped 4 bases and J dropped 5; count of bases not matched to a gene: 14. The CDR3 nucleotides read TGTGCCAGCAGCTCCCGACTAGCGGGGGCCCGAGGAGCGGAGACCCAGTACTTC. It encodes CASSSRLAGARGAETQYF.

V usage is TRBV7-6 and J usage is TRBJ2-1; a weak D match, TRBD1 (6 bases). V was cut by 5 bases and J by 0 bases, with 14 bases left in between. Looked up from germline, CDR1 is SGHVS and CDR2 is FNYEAQ. This CDR3 has 16 residues. CDR3 DNA sequence: TGTGCCAGCAGCCCCTCCGGGACAACCTCCTACAATGAGCAGTTCTTC. Its translation is CASSPSGTTSYNEQFF. Looking up the rest from reference TRBV7-6 and TRBJ2-1 gives the full variable domain: GAGVSQSPRYKVTKRGQDVALRCDPISGHVSLYWYRQALGQGPEFLTYFNYEAQQDKSGLPNDRFSAERPEGSISTLTIQRTEQRDSAMYRCASSPSGTTSYNEQFFGPGTRLTVL.

The chain recombines TRBV2 with TRBJ2-5; D remains unclear. The CDR3 covers 13 residues. The germline V gene has CDR1 SNHLY and CDR2 FYNNEI. The V end lost 6 bases, the J end lost 2 bases, and 10 bases lay between the germline ends. The CDR3 bases are TGTGCCAGCAGAAAGCGCCCTCAAGAGACCCAGTACTTC. Residues: CASRKRPQETQYF.

The sample holds a few counts of this clone. V and J are TRBV7-9 and TRBJ1-1, with TRBD1 matching over 7 bases. V lost 1 base and J lost 1; bases outside the gene matches: 6. Germline assignment: CDR1 SEHNR and CDR2 FQNEAQ (reference sequence). There are 16 residues in the CDR3. CDR3 residues: CASSLGQGTANTEAFF. DNA of the CDR3: TGTGCCAGCAGCTTAGGGCAGGGGACAGCGAACACTGAAGCTTTCTTT.

This rearrangement joins TRBV7-9 to TRBJ1-1; 8 bases agree with TRBD1. Germline trimming cut 2 bases from V and 4 bases from J; bases unmatched to any gene: 9. Germline V gives CDR1 SEHNR, CDR2 FQNEAQ (reference sequence). The CDR3 consists of 16 residues. CDR3 loop: CASSLPGQGGSTEAFF. The CDR3 coding sequence is TGTGCCAGCAGCTTACCTGGACAGGGCGGGTCCACTGAAGCTTTCTTT.

J is TRBJ1-6 and V is TRBV6-1, with D unresolved. Trimming stripped 7 bases from V and 3 bases from J, with 7 bases between. The CDR3 covers 13 residues. The germline CDR1 and CDR2 sequences are MNHNS and SASEGT. CDR3: CASTRVYNSPLHF. The CDR3, as DNA: TGTGCCAGCACTAGAGTCTATAATTCACCCCTCCACTTT.

The chain carries TRBV15 and TRBJ1-4; 7 nucleotides align to TRBD1. The V segment lost 1 base and the J segment 7 bases; nucleotides outside the gene matches: 6. Germline V lookup: CDR1 LNHNV, CDR2 YYDKDF (reference sequence). This CDR3 region has 15 residues. The CDR3 loop reads CATSRGGGAVEKLFF. The DNA for the CDR3 is TGTGCCACCAGCAGAGGAGGGGGCGCGGTTGAAAAACTGTTTTTT.

This clone was seen a single time. V and J are TRBV5-4 and TRBJ2-1; 7 nucleotides line up with TRBD1. CDR1 SGHNT and CDR2 YYREEE come from the germline V gene (reference sequence). This CDR3 comprises 15 residues. The V gene end was trimmed by 3 bases and the J gene end by 9 bases; junction bases not matched to a gene: 12. The CDR3 nucleotides read TGTGCCAGCAGCTCCCGACAGGGAGATGAGAGTGAGCAGTTCTTC. Amino acid sequence: CASSSRQGDESEQFF.

The chain is built from TRBV29-1 and TRBJ2-7; D possibly corresponds to TRBD1 (6 bases). Trimming removed 6 bases at V and 6 bases at J, with 15 bases between. Germline lookup yields CDR1 SQVTM and CDR2 ANQGSEA. This CDR3 has 12 amino acids. The CDR3 sequence: CSVVTGWGEQYF. CDR3 coding DNA: TGCAGCGTGGTCACAGGGTGGGGCGAGCAGTACTTC.

This sequence joins TRBV30 and TRBJ1-1, with TRBD1 identical over 11 bases. CDR1 is GTSNPN and CDR2 is SVGIG in the germline V gene (reference sequence). CDR3 size: 14 residues. V trimming: 4 bases; J trimming: 5 bases; junction bases outside the gene matches: 6. CDR3 residues: CAWTLGQGATEAFF. The CDR3 nucleotides read TGTGCCTGGACCTTAGGACAGGGGGCAACTGAAGCTTTCTTT.

About this clone itself: Compared with germline, one end of the junction differs, possibly owing to a read error. J is TRBJ1-2 and V is TRBV7-9; 12 positions match TRBD1. CDR1 and CDR2 from the germline V gene are SEHNR and FQNEAQ (reference sequence). The CDR3 extends over 14 amino acids. Here the CDR3 reads CASTLGTGGNGYTF. The CDR3 nucleotides read TGTGCCAGCACCTTAGGGACAGGGGGCAATGGCTACACCTTC.

This CDR3 is CASSLGAGSGNTIYF. Here the CDR3 DNA reads TGCGCCAGCAGCTTGGGGGCAGGTTCTGGAAACACCATATATTTT. V usage is TRBV5-1 and J usage is TRBJ1-3; D gene unclear. V was cut by 0 bases and J by 1 base, with 8 bases left in between. Germline V gene sequence: CDR1 SGHRS, CDR2 YFSETQ. This CDR3 has 15 amino acids.

A single count supports this clone. J is TRBJ1-4 and V is TRBV10-3, with a possible D match to TRBD1 (5 bases). There are 14 residues in the CDR3. Trimming left V 5 bases short and J 7 bases short, with 14 bases between. The germline V gene has CDR1 ENHRY and CDR2 SYGVKD. CDR3 sequence: CAISPQVGSEKLFF. CDR3 DNA sequence: TGTGCCATCAGTCCACAGGTGGGGTCTGAAAAACTGTTTTTT.

Turning to this clone: Likely a read error: the CDR3 ends without its conserved phenylalanine or tryptophan. This sequence joins TRBV28 and TRBJ2-4; no definite D call. The CDR3 contains 14 residues. Per the germline V gene, CDR1 is MDHEN and CDR2 is SYDVKM. Trimming shortened V by 5 bases and J by 6 bases, and 14 bases separated the two germline ends. The CDR3 loop is CASSLGLPRNIQYL. The CDR3 coding sequence is TGTGCCAGCAGTCTCGGCCTTCCTAGAAACATTCAGTACCTC.

Concerning this clone itself: Sequence at one end of the junction differs from germline and may be a read error. This chain joins TRBV29-1 and TRBJ1-1; TRBD1 agrees at 11 bases. Germline values: CDR1 SQVTM, CDR2 ANQGSEA. The CDR3 loop spans 14 amino acids. Here the CDR3 reads CSVEAGTGGTEAFF. The CDR3 nucleotides read TGCAGCGTGGAAGCCGGGACAGGGGGCACTGAAGCTTTCTTT. The full variable domain, completed using reference TRBV29-1 and TRBJ1-1, is SAVISQKPSRDICQRGTSLTIQCQVDSQVTMMFWYRQQPGQSLTLIATANQGSEATYESGFVIDKFPISRPNLTFSTLTVSNMSPEDSSIYLCSVEAGTGGTEAFFGQGTRLTVV.

The chain employs TRBV18 and TRBJ1-2; D perhaps matches TRBD1 (5 bases). This CDR3 is 16 amino acids long. The V gene lost 5 bases and the J gene lost 4 bases, with 20 bases spanning the gap. CDR1 KGHSH and CDR2 LQKENI come from the germline V gene. The CDR3 region has the DNA TGTGCCAGCTCAGTCGGGCCTGCCAGGGATCTCTATGGCTACACCTTC. Protein: CASSVGPARDLYGYTF.